Listed here are 13 T cell receptor beta chains from one sample, sequenced in a study of T cell changes during pregnancy in multiple sclerosis. TCRdb keeps only in-frame clones here, not all; method: immunoSEQ multiplex PCR. In the table there are about 70,000 clones, just over 90% of which are singletons. The specimen was peripheral blood, collected in the second trimester of pregnancy. The receptors stem from a female donor in good health, enrolled as a control in a pregnancy study.

This chain joins TRBV6-5 and TRBJ1-6, with TRBD1 matching 7 bases. This CDR3 region has 15 residues. Germline V gene lookup returns CDR1 MNHEY and CDR2 SVGAGI. Germline trimming cut 0 bases from V and 7 bases from J; bases unmatched to any gene: 3. The CDR3 DNA follows: TGTGCCAGCAGTTACTCAGGGACAGAAAATTCACCCCTCCACTTT. It translates to CASSYSGTENSPLHF.

The chain links TRBV6-1 to TRBJ2-1; TRBD2 matches at 10 bases. CDR1 and CDR2 from the germline V gene are MNHNS and SASEGT. CDR3 length equals 13 residues. Trimming removed 10 bases from V and 5 bases from J; junction bases left unmatched: 5. The CDR3 DNA sequence: TGTGCCACCGAGGGACTAGCGCACAATGAGCAGTTCTTC. Protein product: CATEGLAHNEQFF.

The J gene is TRBJ2-7, the V gene TRBV2; unclear D gene. Germline V gene data show CDR1 as SNHLY and CDR2 as FYNNEI. There are 13 residues in the CDR3. The V and J ends lost 6 bases and 4 bases respectively, with 13 bases between them. For the CDR3, the DNA is TGTGCCAGCAGCGAGAGACTTACTTACGAGCAGTACTTC. Translated: CASSERLTYEQYF.

The CDR3 spells CASSLAPGSPLHF. DNA of the CDR3: TGCGCCAGCAGCTTGGCTCCGGGTTCACCCCTCCACTTT. This chain connects TRBV5-1 to TRBJ1-6; D uncertain. CDR3 length: 13 amino acids. Per the germline V gene, CDR1 is SGHRS and CDR2 is YFSETQ. Trimming took off 0 bases at V and 9 bases at J, with 7 bases between the two ends.

The chain links TRBV9 to TRBJ2-2; a weak D match, TRBD1 (7 bases). The V end lost 1 base, the J end lost 0 bases, and 10 bases lay between the germline ends. This CDR3 has 16 amino acids. Germline V gives CDR1 SGDLS, CDR2 YYNGEE. The CDR3 DNA sequence: TGTGCCAGCAGCGTACAGGGGGGAACGAACACCGGGGAGCTGTTTTTT. As protein: CASSVQGGTNTGELFF.

This chain uses TRBV18 with TRBJ1-1, with 9 positions matching TRBD1. Germline CDR1 KGHSH, CDR2 LQKENI. The CDR3 spans 17 residues. The J segment lost 1 base and the V segment lost 1 base, leaving 7 bases of the junction unmatched. The CDR3 here is CASSPLGQGIGNTEAFF. In DNA form, the CDR3 reads TGTGCCAGCTCACCACTAGGACAGGGGATAGGGAACACTGAAGCTTTCTTT.

The chain has TRBV27 and TRBJ1-5; D uncertain. This CDR3 has 15 amino acids. Germline values: CDR1 MNHEY, CDR2 SMNVEV (reference sequence). V lost 6 bases and J lost 0, with 12 bases in between. In nucleotides, the CDR3 is TGTGCCAGCAGCCGGGGATGGGGTAGCAATCAGCCCCAGCATTTT. As protein: CASSRGWGSNQPQHF.

The CDR3 sequence: CASSPQGRDNQPQHF. CDR3 coding DNA: TGTGCCAGCTCACCGCAGGGGAGAGACAATCAGCCCCAGCATTTT. The chain carries TRBV18 and TRBJ1-5, with D tentatively TRBD1 (6 bases). Germline loops: CDR1 KGHSH, CDR2 LQKENI. CDR3 length: 15 amino acids. The V gene lost 3 bases and the J gene lost 3 bases, with 12 bases spanning the gap.

The rearrangement uses TRBV28 and TRBJ1-1, with 10 bases fitting TRBD1. CDR1 MDHEN and CDR2 SYDVKM come from the germline V gene. The junction had 6 bases not matched to a gene; V was cut back by 2 bases and J by 6 bases. CDR3 size: 15 residues. Here the CDR3 reads CASSLTGQGGAEAFF. The CDR3, as DNA: TGTGCCAGCAGTTTAACAGGACAGGGGGGAGCTGAAGCTTTCTTT.

This rearrangement joins TRBV4-3 to TRBJ2-4, with 7 bases matching TRBD1. Germline V CDR1 and CDR2: LGHNA, YSLEER. V trimming: 1 base; J trimming: 2 bases; junction bases outside the gene matches: 2. The CDR3 consists of 15 residues. The CDR3 spells CASSQGTGSKNIQYF. Here the CDR3 DNA reads TGCGCCAGCAGCCAAGGGACAGGCTCCAAAAACATTCAGTACTTC.

This chain joins TRBV10-3 and TRBJ2-7; TRBD2 agrees at 8 bases. CDR1 and CDR2 from the germline V gene are ENHRY and SYGVKD. This CDR3 is built from 13 residues. V gave up 8 bases and J gave up 3 bases; unmatched junction bases: 6. The CDR3 loop is CAIGTSGNYEQYF. The CDR3 nucleotides are TGTGCCATCGGCACTAGCGGAAACTACGAGCAGTACTTC.

The rearrangement joins TRBV6-1 to TRBJ2-5, with 8 bases identical to TRBD1. V gave up 5 bases and J gave up 5 bases; unmatched junction bases: 1. The CDR3 length is 12 residues. The germline V gene encodes CDR1 MNHNS and CDR2 SASEGT. CDR3 sequence: CASSRTGETQYF. In DNA form, the CDR3 reads TGTGCCAGCAGTAGGACAGGGGAGACCCAGTACTTC.

The chain carries TRBV18 and TRBJ2-3; 10 nucleotides line up with TRBD2. CDR1 is KGHSH, CDR2 LQKENI, per germline. The CDR3 length is 19 residues. V was pared by 0 bases and J by 2 bases, with 11 bases of the junction left unmatched. This CDR3 is CASSPPPSSGGAATDTQYF. As DNA, the CDR3 is TGTGCCAGCTCACCACCTCCCTCCAGCGGGGGGGCCGCCACAGATACGCAGTATTTT.